Listed here is a single TCR beta chain. The sample is drawn from a study of OX40 agonist ivuxolimab in advanced cancers. The CDR3 contains 18 residues. V lost 8 bases and J lost 3; bases outside the gene matches: 18. Germline lookup yields CDR1 ENHRY and CDR2 SYGVKD. Only in-frame clones appear in the TCRdb table, and some are missing; sequencing was by immunoSEQ multiplex PCR. The data show about 46,000 clones, 60% to 80% seen once. The sequence was obtained from an adult with an advanced solid tumor such as melanoma, head and neck, liver or kidney cancer. The rearrangement joins TRBV10-3 to TRBJ2-3, with TRBD2 matching 9 bases. Sequenced material: CD4+ or CD8+ T cells sorted from blood, taken in a trial of the OX40 agonist ivuxolimab. CDR3 bases: TGTGCCATCGGGGCCGGAGGGGGGCCTAGCGGGACAACAGATACGCAGTATTTT. It is translated as CAIGAGGGPSGTTDTQYF.